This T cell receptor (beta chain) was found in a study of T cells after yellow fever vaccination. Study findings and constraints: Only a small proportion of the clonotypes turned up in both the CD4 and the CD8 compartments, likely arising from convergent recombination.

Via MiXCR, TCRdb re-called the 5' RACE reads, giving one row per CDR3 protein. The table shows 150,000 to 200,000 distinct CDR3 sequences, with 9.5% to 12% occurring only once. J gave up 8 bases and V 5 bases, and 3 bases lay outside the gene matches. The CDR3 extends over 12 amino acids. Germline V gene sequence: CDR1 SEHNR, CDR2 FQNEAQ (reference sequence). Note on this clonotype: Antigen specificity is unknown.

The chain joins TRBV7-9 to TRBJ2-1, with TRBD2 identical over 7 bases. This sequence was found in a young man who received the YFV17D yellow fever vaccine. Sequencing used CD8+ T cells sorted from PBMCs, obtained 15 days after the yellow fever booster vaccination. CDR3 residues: CASSLLAYEQFF. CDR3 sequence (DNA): TGTGCCAGCAGCCTACTAGCGTATGAGCAGTTCTTC. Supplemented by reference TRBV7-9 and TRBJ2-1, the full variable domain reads DTGVSQNPRHKITKRGQNVTFRCDPISEHNRLYWYRQTLGQGPEFLTYFQNEAQLEKSRLLSDRFSAERPKGSFSTLEIQRTEQGDSAMYLCASSLLAYEQFFGPGTRLTVL.